A single sample gave rise to the 9 T cell receptor beta chains below, sequenced in a study of OX40 agonist ivuxolimab in advanced cancers. Sequenced by immunoSEQ multiplex PCR; TCRdb stores in-frame clones only, minus some. The repertoire holds around 74,000 clones, with over 85% as singletons. The input for sequencing was CD4+ or CD8+ T cells sorted from blood, taken in a trial of the OX40 agonist ivuxolimab. These receptors were obtained from an adult with an advanced solid tumor such as melanoma, head and neck, liver or kidney cancer.

This clone showed up just once. The chain is built from TRBV28 and TRBJ2-3; 7 nucleotides match TRBD2. The germline V gene encodes CDR1 MDHEN and CDR2 SYDVKM. The CDR3 spans 15 residues. Trimming took 4 bases from V and 3 from J; bases not matched to a gene: 7. CDR3 bases: TGTGCCAGCAGTTCACAAGCGGGATGGACAGATACGCAGTATTTT. Protein sequence: CASSSQAGWTDTQYF.

Here the CDR3 reads CASSAGMNTEAFF. CDR3 sequence (DNA): TGTGCCAGCAGCGCCGGGATGAACACTGAAGCTTTCTTT. The chain recombines TRBV11-2 with TRBJ1-1; D is unclear. The V and J ends lost 5 bases and 0 bases respectively, with 7 bases between them. Germline values: CDR1 SGHAT, CDR2 FQNNGV. The CDR3 totals 13 residues.

The gene calls are TRBV5-5 and TRBJ1-2; TRBD1 agrees at 8 bases. Unmatched junction bases numbered 3, after V lost 0 bases and J lost 2 bases. Germline V gene data show CDR1 as SGHKS and CDR2 as YYEKEE (reference sequence). The CDR3 extends over 15 amino acids. CDR3: CASSLGQGANYGYTF. As DNA, the CDR3 is TGTGCCAGCAGCTTGGGCCAGGGGGCGAACTATGGCTACACCTTC.

The table lists this clone with a few counts. Relative to the germline gene, one junction end is altered; a read error may explain this. V is TRBV7-7 and J is TRBJ2-1; 7 bases agree with TRBD1. Germline-derived CDR1 and CDR2 are SSHAT and FNYEAQ (reference sequence). This CDR3 is 13 amino acids long. Here the CDR3 reads CASSRDSYNEQFF. The CDR3 DNA reads TGTGCTAGCAGTAGGGACAGCTACAATGAGCAGTTCTTC.

The rearrangement uses TRBV7-2 and TRBJ2-1; D call uncertain. Looked up from germline, CDR1 is SGHTA and CDR2 is FQGNSA. The CDR3 loop spans 13 amino acids. The V end lost 5 bases, the J end lost 7 bases, and 12 bases lay between the germline ends. CDR3 nucleotides: TGTGCCAGCAGCACCGAGAGTCGGAATGAGCAGTTCTTC. Its protein product is CASSTESRNEQFF.

This clone was observed a single time. The chain has TRBV15 and TRBJ1-4; the match to TRBD1 covers 9 bases. This CDR3 region has 15 residues. V trimming: 1 base; J trimming: 6 bases; junction bases outside the gene matches: 3. Germline-derived CDR1 and CDR2 are LNHNV and YYDKDF (reference sequence). CDR3 sequence: CATSRAGTGYEKLFF. CDR3 coding DNA: TGTGCCACCAGCAGAGCTGGGACAGGGTATGAAAAACTGTTTTTT.

The CDR3 region has the DNA TGTGCCAGCTTCTTAGCACAGGGAGTGAACACTGAAGCTTTCTTT. This encodes CASFLAQGVNTEAFF. The chain joins TRBV5-4 to TRBJ1-1, with a tentative D call TRBD1 (6 bases). V lost 7 bases and J lost 0, with 16 bases in between. Germline V gene sequence: CDR1 SGHNT, CDR2 YYREEE (reference sequence). The CDR3 extends over 15 amino acids.

The rearrangement joins TRBV5-4 to TRBJ2-7; 9 nucleotides agree with TRBD2. Trimming at V came to 1 base and at J to 3 bases, leaving 8 bases not matched to a gene. This CDR3 has 16 amino acids. Looked up from germline, CDR1 is SGHNT and CDR2 is YYREEE (reference sequence). CDR3 sequence (DNA): TGTGCCAGCAGCTTGCCCTCAGCGGGGGGCCACTACGAGCAGTACTTC. Its translation is CASSLPSAGGHYEQYF.

A note on this clone: The sample holds other DNA sequences that translate to the same CDR3. The V gene is TRBV6-1, the J gene TRBJ2-2; the D is unclear. Germline lookup yields CDR1 MNHNS and CDR2 SASEGT. The V and J ends lost 1 base and 6 bases respectively, with 3 bases between them. The CDR3 totals 12 residues. The CDR3 region is CASSEGAGELFF. CDR3 DNA: TGTGCCAGCAGTGAAGGAGCCGGGGAGCTGTTTTTT.